Listed below are T cell receptor beta chains from one sample, sequenced in a study of T cells in Graves' hyperthyroidism and ophthalmopathy. In TCRdb, the multiplex PCR reads were re-called with MiXCR into one record per CDR3 protein. The table lists some 370,000 distinct CDR3 sequences, roughly an eighth of them singletons. The sequencing input was blood. All receptors derive from a man aged 50-60 years with Graves' ophthalmopathy. The CDR3 runs from the conserved cysteine through the conserved F or W. The D gene is left open where the match is weak. Some rows mark clone size as missing; the rest say once, few, many or name a class of expanded clone.

abundance	d_gene	v_gene	j_gene	CDR3nt	CDR3aa
-	-	TRBV27	TRBJ2-7	TGTGCCAGCAGTCGGGCAGCCACCAGCTCCTACGAGCAGTACTTC	CASSRAATSSYEQYF
many	-	TRBV2	TRBJ2-3	TGTGCCAGCAGGGGCCGGGGCGAAGATGGGGATACGCAGTATTTT	CASRGRGEDGDTQYF
once	TRBD2	TRBV29-1	TRBJ2-1	TGCAGCGGGGGAGGCGGGGGGGGATACAATGAGCAGTTCTTC	CSGGGGGGYNEQFF
-	-	TRBV29-1	TRBJ1-1	TGCGGCGTTGGTATGGTGTATGCCACTGAAGCTTTCTTT	CGVGMVYATEAFF
-	-	TRBV7-9	TRBJ2-5	TGTGCCAGCGGGCGGTCGGGACAAGAGACCCAGTACTTC	CASGRSGQETQYF
many	TRBD2	TRBV5-5	TRBJ2-2	TGTGCCAGCAGCTTGGAGGTAGCGGGAGGGCTGACCGGGGAGCTGTTTTTT	CASSLEVAGGLTGELFF
many	-	TRBV5-5	TRBJ1-1	TGTGCCAGCAGCCACCGCCTCGGGGGGAACACTGAAGCTTTCTTT	CASSHRLGGNTEAFF
-	-	TRBV25-1	TRBJ1-1	TGTGCCAGCAGTGAATCAGGAACCAGGGAAGGGACTGAAGCTTTCTTT	CASSESGTREGTEAFF
many	-	TRBV20-1	TRBJ2-5	TGCAGTGCTTCGGGGCGAAGTGGAGAGACCCAGTACTTC	CSASGRSGETQYF
few	-	TRBV12-3/TRBV12-4	TRBJ2-3	TGTGCCAGCAGTTTTGAGCCAGGAAGGGGAGATACGCAGTATTTT	CASSFEPGRGDTQYF
many	-	TRBV30	TRBJ1-5	TGTGCCTGGAGCAGGGACGACCAGCCCCAGCATTTT	CAWSRDDQPQHF
few	-	TRBV19	TRBJ2-7	TGTGCCAGTAGTTCAACGATACAGGCGGACGAGCAGTACTTC	CASSSTIQADEQYF
-	-	TRBV27	TRBJ1-5	TGTGCCAGCAGTTTAGGGTTCACCAATCAGCCCCAGCATTTT	CASSLGFTNQPQHF